The text below deals with one T cell receptor beta chain. Antigen specificity is unknown. This sample is drawn from a study of beta chain features in type 1 diabetes. The sequenced template was cDNA made from the entire isolated RNA. Here immunoSEQ multiplex PCR was the method, and the copy in TCRdb shows in-frame clones only, minus some. The sample carries more than 200,000 clones, approximately 16% recorded once. Points from the study as a whole: Any HLA type influence on TCRB rearrangement was left unresolved here. It was among patients, rather than healthy donors, that naive, central memory and Treg TCRB repertoires appeared more similar. Researchers report that Type 1 diabetes patients had moderately but significantly shorter TCRB CDR3s across all four CD4+ subsets.

Germline V gene lookup returns CDR1 SGHTA and CDR2 FQGTGA. This CDR3 is 16 amino acids long. V was pared by 3 bases and J by 6 bases, with 7 bases of the junction left unmatched. Cells sorted by CD45RO/CCR7/CD25/CD127/CD95/CD27 comprised CD4+ naive, central memory, regulatory and stem cell-like memory cells. The clonotype comes from a man aged 25 to 45 with type 1 diabetes. The specimen was naive CD4+ T cells from blood. The rearrangement uses TRBV7-3 and TRBJ2-1; TRBD2 matches 11 bases. The CDR3 sequence is CASSFPLAGAGNEQFF. In DNA, the CDR3 is TGTGCCAGCAGCTTTCCACTAGCGGGAGCGGGCAATGAGCAGTTCTTC.